This T cell receptor beta chain was obtained from a study of T cell responses to AZD1222 COVID-19 vaccine. Only in-frame clones appear in the TCRdb table, and some are missing; sequencing was by immunoSEQ multiplex PCR. Of some 120,000 clones listed, 70% to 90% are singletons. There are 15 residues in the CDR3. V was pared by 5 bases and J by 1 base, with 15 bases between. CDR1 is MDHEN, CDR2 SYDVKM, per germline. This clonotype was sampled from an adult in good health. The chain employs TRBV28 and TRBJ2-7, with D possibly matching TRBD1 (6 bases). Specimen: peripheral blood, collected on day 0 of AZD1222 vaccination. Written as DNA, the CDR3 is TGTGCCAGCAGTCACCAGGGGCCAGGTTCCTACGAGCAGTACTTC. It is translated as CASSHQGPGSYEQYF.